This is a list of T cell receptor beta chains from one sample in a study of cytomegalovirus exposure and HLA in healthy donors. The data were produced by immunoSEQ multiplex PCR, yet TCRdb's version contains in-frame clones alone and is incomplete. Among approximately 150,000 clones listed, about 80% were seen once. The sequencing input was PBMCs. The receptors were sampled from a woman in her fifties or sixties in good health and CMV-seronegative. Both conserved end residues are part of each CDR3. A D gene is named only where the DNA matches it firmly. Size tells how often a clone was seen (once, few, many) or the class of an expanded clone, and some rows leave it out.

J | size | V | D | DNA | CDR3
TRBJ1-1 | NA | TRBV7-8 | NA | TGTGCCAGCAGCCCGCAACAGGGAACGTTCTCTGAAGCTTTCTTT | CASSPQQGTFSEAFF
TRBJ2-6 | NA | TRBV18 | TRBD1 | TGTGCCAGCTCACCAATCGGGGGACAGGGGGCGACTGGGGCCAACGTCCTGACTTTC | CASSPIGGQGATGANVLTF
TRBJ2-5 | NA | TRBV5-4 | TRBD2 | TGTGCCACCGGGACTAGCGTAAGCGAGACCCAGTACTTC | CATGTSVSETQYF
TRBJ1-6 | NA | TRBV27 | TRBD1 | TGTGCCAGCAGGATGCAGGGGGTTTTCTCACCCCTCCACTTT | CASRMQGVFSPLHF
TRBJ2-3 | NA | TRBV7-6 | TRBD2 | TGTGCCAGCAGCGTTTTTCGGGGGGGCACAGATACGCAGTATTTT | CASSVFRGGTDTQYF
TRBJ2-1 | once | TRBV5-4 | TRBD2 | TGTGCCAGCAGCTTGGGCGGGGGGCTTTTATACAATGAGCAGTTCTTC | CASSLGGGLLYNEQFF
TRBJ2-1 | NA | TRBV7-6 | TRBD1 | TGTGCCAGCAGCCAAAGCCACAGGGGGCGAAGTGACCACAATGAGCAGTTCTTC | CASSQSHRGRSDHNEQFF
TRBJ2-7 | once | TRBV21-1 | NA | TGTGCCAGCAGCAAAGGGACAGGGGACCCGACGACAAACTACGAGCAGTACTTC | CASSKGTGDPTTNYEQYF
TRBJ2-7 | few | TRBV28 | NA | TGTGCCAGCAGTCCAACGACAGGGAGGTCCTACGAGCAGTACTTC | CASSPTTGRSYEQYF
TRBJ2-5 | NA | TRBV7-2 | TRBD2 | TGTGCCAGCAGCCAAGCTTCCGGGACTACCGTTGGGACCCAGTACTTC | CASSQASGTTVGTQYF
TRBJ1-2 | NA | TRBV2 | TRBD1 | TGTGCCAGCAGCCCCGGACAGGCCTATGGCTACACCTTC | CASSPGQAYGYTF
TRBJ1-6 | NA | TRBV19 | TRBD1 | TGTGCCAGTAAGAACCCGGGACAGGGGAGTAATTCACCCCTCCACTTT | CASKNPGQGSNSPLHF
TRBJ2-3 | NA | TRBV28 | TRBD2 | TGTGCCAGCAGTCCGACTAGCGGGGGGTTAGATACGCAGTATTTT | CASSPTSGGLDTQYF
TRBJ2-1 | NA | TRBV4-3 | TRBD2 | TGCGCCAGCAGCCAAGATCGTTTTGCTAGCGGGGGGTCCGATGAGCAGTTCTTC | CASSQDRFASGGSDEQFF
TRBJ1-1 | NA | TRBV10-3 | NA | TGTGCCATCAGCCCTCAAGCAGGGGATACTGAAGCTTTCTTT | CAISPQAGDTEAFF
TRBJ2-1 | NA | TRBV27 | NA | TGTGCCAGCAGGTGGAGCTCCTACAATGAGCAGTTCTTC | CASRWSSYNEQFF
TRBJ2-7 | NA | TRBV5-6 | NA | TGTGCCAGCAGGTCAGGGTCCCGAAGCTCCTACGAGCAGTACTTC | CASRSGSRSSYEQYF
TRBJ1-4 | once | TRBV7-8 | NA | TGTGCCAGCAGCATTTACGGAGGGATGGGCGAAAAACTGTTTTTT | CASSIYGGMGEKLFF
TRBJ2-1 | NA | TRBV2 | TRBD2 | TGTGCCAGCAGAGAACCTAGCGGGCGGGGCGGGATAGGTGAGCAGTTCTTC | CASREPSGRGGIGEQFF
TRBJ2-7 | NA | TRBV4-2 | NA | TGTGCCAGCAGCCAAGATCCGACAGGCACCCGGTACGAGCAGTACTTC | CASSQDPTGTRYEQYF
TRBJ2-5 | NA | TRBV15 | TRBD2 | TGTGCCACCAGCAGAGGGGCGGGAGCAGGAGAGCAGTACTTC | CATSRGAGAGEQYF
TRBJ1-6 | NA | TRBV19 | NA | TGTGCCAGTACCCGGCGGAGTGACTCCTATAATTCACCCCTCCACTTT | CASTRRSDSYNSPLHF
TRBJ2-7 | NA | TRBV4-2 | TRBD1 | TGTGCCAGCAGCGAACGGACAGGCGAGTACGAGCAGTACTTC | CASSERTGEYEQYF
TRBJ2-7 | NA | TRBV28 | TRBD1 | TGTGCCAGCAGTCCCCGGGACAGGATCTCCTACGAGCAGTACTTC | CASSPRDRISYEQYF
TRBJ1-2 | NA | TRBV10-3 | TRBD1 | TGTGCCATTAGGACAGGGGGGTCTTATAACTATGGCTACACCTTC | CAIRTGGSYNYGYTF
TRBJ2-7 | NA | TRBV30 | TRBD1 | TGTGCCTCACGAAACCGGGACAGCTACGAGCAGTACTTC | CASRNRDSYEQYF
TRBJ2-1 | NA | TRBV11-2 | TRBD1 | TGTGCCAGCAGCCCACTAACAGGGGTTAAAGACAATGAGCAGTTCTTC | CASSPLTGVKDNEQFF
TRBJ2-7 | NA | TRBV30 | NA | TGTGCCTGGAGTATGGGGGCACCCTACGAGCAGTACTTC | CAWSMGAPYEQYF
TRBJ1-2 | NA | TRBV25-1 | NA | TGTGCCAGCAAGGCAGGCCCCTATGGCTACACCTTC | CASKAGPYGYTF
TRBJ1-2 | once | TRBV5-1 | NA | TGCGCCAGCAGCTTGGAGAGGACTAACTATGGCTACACCTTC | CASSLERTNYGYTF
TRBJ1-2 | NA | TRBV19 | TRBD1 | TGTGCCAGTAGTATACAGGGGGTAAACTATGGCTACACCTTC | CASSIQGVNYGYTF
TRBJ1-6 | NA | TRBV28 | NA | TGTGCCAGCACCCCCGGTCTTTTTGGTTCACCCCTCCACTTT | CASTPGLFGSPLHF
TRBJ1-5 | NA | TRBV18 | NA | TGTGCCAGCTCACCCGACAGAAATCAGCCCCAGCATTTT | CASSPDRNQPQHF
TRBJ1-2 | once | TRBV28 | NA | TGTGCCACCGCCTATGGGACACTGGGAGGCTACACCTTC | CATAYGTLGGYTF
TRBJ1-2 | NA | TRBV7-9 | TRBD1 | TGTGCCAGCAGCCCAGGGGGCGAATTATTCTATGGCTACACCTTC | CASSPGGELFYGYTF
TRBJ1-6 | NA | TRBV2 | NA | TGTGCCAGCTCCTGGGGGCAGGGGAATTCACCCCTCCACTTT | CASSWGQGNSPLHF
TRBJ1-4 | NA | TRBV7-9 | NA | TGTGCCAGCAGCCCCAGCCAGGCTCGAAATGAAAAACTGTTTTTT | CASSPSQARNEKLFF
TRBJ2-7 | NA | TRBV9 | TRBD1 | TGTGCCAGCAGCGTACAAGGGGGCACCTACGAGCAGTACTTC | CASSVQGGTYEQYF
TRBJ2-3 | NA | TRBV9 | NA | TGTGCCAGCAGCCACCGCGAGGATACGCAGTATTTT | CASSHREDTQYF
TRBJ2-7 | NA | TRBV28 | TRBD2 | TGTGCCAGCAGTGAATTTAGCGGGAGGGCCTACGAGCAGTACTTC | CASSEFSGRAYEQYF
TRBJ2-1 | once | TRBV27 | NA | TGTGCCAGCAGTTTTCTAGGACAGCCGAACAATGAGCAGTTCTTC | CASSFLGQPNNEQFF
TRBJ1-4 | NA | TRBV6-6 | TRBD1 | TGTGCCAGCCGTAGACAGGGTCTAATTGAAAAACTGTTTTTT | CASRRQGLIEKLFF
TRBJ2-5 | NA | TRBV6-5 | NA | TGTGCCAGCAGGTCGGTGTCTGGGACCCAGTACTTC | CASRSVSGTQYF
TRBJ2-7 | NA | TRBV6-5 | NA | TGTGCCAGCAGTTACTCCGGGTTCTCCTACGAGCAGTACTTC | CASSYSGFSYEQYF
TRBJ2-5 | NA | TRBV19 | NA | TGTGCCAGTAGAGGAAGGCAGGGTAACCAAGAGACCCAGTACTTC | CASRGRQGNQETQYF
TRBJ2-5 | NA | TRBV27 | NA | TGTGCCAGCAGTTTCCACAGGGTTGAGACCCAGTACTTC | CASSFHRVETQYF
TRBJ2-2 | NA | TRBV5-1 | TRBD1 | TGCGCCAGCCAGGGGGTCGGGGCCACCGGGGAGCTGTTTTTT | CASQGVGATGELFF
TRBJ2-1 | NA | TRBV5-1 | TRBD2 | TGCGCCAGCAGCCTAAAACGCCCGCGGAGTAGCGGGAGGTTGGACAATGAGCAGTTCTTC | CASSLKRPRSSGRLDNEQFF
TRBJ2-7 | NA | TRBV5-4 | NA | TGTGCCAGCAGCCTCGGTCGATCCTACGAGCAGTACTTC | CASSLGRSYEQYF
TRBJ2-7 | NA | TRBV28 | TRBD2 | TGTGCCAGCATGCGGGGAGGGACCTACGAGCAGTACTTC | CASMRGGTYEQYF
TRBJ2-5 | NA | TRBV5-1 | TRBD1 | TGCGCCAGCAGCTTAGGACAGGGGATCCAAGAGACCCAGTACTTC | CASSLGQGIQETQYF
TRBJ2-7 | NA | TRBV2 | TRBD1 | TGTGCCAGCAGAGACGGGACAGGGATTATAGAGCAGTACTTC | CASRDGTGIIEQYF
TRBJ2-7 | NA | TRBV7-8 | TRBD1 | TGTGCCAGCAGCGGGGGGGACAGGGCGTACGAGCAGTACTTC | CASSGGDRAYEQYF
TRBJ2-1 | once | TRBV7-9 | NA | TGTGCCAGCAGCTTTCCTCTCAATGAGCAGTTCTTC | CASSFPLNEQFF
TRBJ2-7 | NA | TRBV11-2 | TRBD1 | TGTGCCAGCAGCTTAAGGGGGTCACAGGGGGACGAGCAGTACTTC | CASSLRGSQGDEQYF
TRBJ2-3 | NA | TRBV9 | NA | TGTGCCAGCAGCTTCTCCGGACTCTCCACAGATACGCAGTATTTT | CASSFSGLSTDTQYF
TRBJ2-3 | NA | TRBV5-1 | TRBD1 | TGCGCCAGCAGTGGACAGGGAGGAGGAGCAGATACGCAGTATTTT | CASSGQGGGADTQYF